This passage covers 9 T cell receptor beta chains from one sample sequenced in a study of blood T cell repertoires in COVID-19. TCRdb keeps only in-frame clones here, not all; method: immunoSEQ multiplex PCR. The sample carries 200,000 or so clones, 70% to 90% recorded once. Sequencing input: peripheral blood. The receptors here all came from a man aged 25 to 45 with COVID-19, enrolled during active disease.

The chain uses TRBV29-1 and TRBJ1-2; no firm D call. The germline V and J ends were trimmed by 7 bases and 4 bases, with 13 bases remaining between them. This CDR3 has 12 amino acids. Looked up from germline, CDR1 is SQVTM and CDR2 is ANQGSEA. The CDR3, as DNA: TGCAGCGACACTGACATCGGCTATGGCTACACCTTC. Translation gives CSDTDIGYGYTF.

The CDR3 DNA sequence: TGTGCCAGCAGTCAGACGGGATACGAGCAGTACTTC. It specifies CASSQTGYEQYF. The rearrangement uses TRBV7-2 and TRBJ2-7; perhaps TRBD2 as D (5 bases). The length of the CDR3 is 12 residues. Trimming shortened V by 6 bases and J by 4 bases, and 10 bases separated the two germline ends. Germline CDR1 is SGHTA and CDR2 is FQGNSA.

The CDR3 sequence is CASSSGQGSYEQYF. CDR3 DNA sequence: TGTGCCAGCAGCTCCGGACAGGGTTCCTACGAGCAGTACTTC. The chain couples TRBV11-2 to TRBJ2-7, with 8 bases fitting TRBD1. The CDR3 spans 14 residues. The germline CDR1 and CDR2 sequences are SGHAT and FQNNGV. Germline trimming cut 4 bases from V and 1 base from J; bases unmatched to any gene: 3.

The chain employs TRBV18 and TRBJ1-4; TRBD1 agrees at 9 bases. The length of the CDR3 is 14 residues. J gave up 8 bases and V 4 bases, and 5 bases lay outside the gene matches. Germline V gene lookup returns CDR1 KGHSH and CDR2 LQKENI. This chain's CDR3 is CASSRGQGGEKLFF. CDR3 nucleotides: TGTGCCAGCTCACGGGGACAGGGAGGAGAAAAACTGTTTTTT.

The V and J genes are TRBV5-8 and TRBJ1-5, with TRBD1 identical over 9 bases. The CDR3 covers 15 residues. Trimming took 5 bases from V and 4 from J; bases not matched to a gene: 7. The germline CDR1 and CDR2 sequences are SGHTS and YDEGEE. This CDR3 is CASRGQGGRNQPQHF. CDR3 nucleotides: TGTGCCAGCAGGGGACAGGGTGGAAGGAATCAGCCCCAGCATTTT. The whole variable domain, remainder taken from reference TRBV5-8 and TRBJ1-5, is EAGVTQSPTHLIKTRGQQATLRCSPISGHTSVYWYQQALGLGLQFLLWYDEGEERNRGNFPPRFSGRQFPNYSSELNVNALELEDSALYLCASRGQGGRNQPQHFGDGTRLSIL.

The rearrangement uses TRBV19 and TRBJ1-1; 10 nucleotides align to TRBD1. Unmatched junction bases numbered 10, after V lost 5 bases and J lost 4 bases. Germline V lookup: CDR1 LNHDA, CDR2 SQIVND (reference sequence). This CDR3 has 16 residues. CDR3 loop: CASSAQDRGPGTEAFF. The CDR3 bases are TGTGCCAGTAGTGCCCAAGACAGGGGGCCGGGCACTGAAGCTTTCTTT.

The V call is TRBV5-4, the J call TRBJ2-7, with TRBD2 as a possible D gene (6 bases). The CDR3 sequence is 15 residues long. Germline loops: CDR1 SGHNT, CDR2 YYREEE (reference sequence). Deletions cut 3 bases from V and 0 bases from J, with 13 bases between. CDR3 in amino acids: CASSWSSGSSYEQYF. The CDR3 DNA is TGTGCCAGCAGCTGGAGTAGCGGCAGCTCCTACGAGCAGTACTTC.

The chain has TRBV4-3 and TRBJ2-2; a possible D gene is TRBD1 (6 bases). The CDR3 extends over 16 amino acids. Germline CDR1 is LGHNA and CDR2 is YSLEER. The germline V and J ends were trimmed by 1 base and 1 base, with 10 bases remaining between them. CDR3 DNA: TGCGCCAGCAGCCAAGGAGCCAGGGGGAACACCGGGGAGCTGTTTTTT. Its translation: CASSQGARGNTGELFF.

This chain uses TRBV11-1 with TRBJ1-1; the match to TRBD1 covers 8 bases. V was clipped by 8 bases and J by 4 bases; unmatched bases: 6. Germline lookup yields CDR1 SGHAT and CDR2 FQDESV (reference sequence). The CDR3 contains 13 residues. As DNA, the CDR3 is TGTGCCAGCCGATCCACAGGGGGCACTGAAGCTTTCTTT. It specifies CASRSTGGTEAFF.